Included here is one T cell receptor (beta chain) sequence, with context. It lacks a known antigen. The sample holds no much larger clone one base away, and base qualities are not on file. The Qiagen DNeasy kit was used to extract genomic DNA from unsorted PBMCs and from the negatively selected CD4+ and CD8+ fractions. Amplification of TCR beta CDR3 regions was done by immunoSEQ multiplex PCR with primers that anneal to V and J segments. A synthetic immune receptor repertoire was used to minimize amplification bias, and any remaining bias was removed computationally after sequencing. The original methods were these. Repertoire diversity was quantified as the Shannon entropy index using custom Python scripts. Unsorted, CD4+ and CD8+ repertoires were analyzed separately, except in combined analyses where CD4+ and CD8+ sequences were merged in silico. A clone was considered expanded if an increase in frequency of at least 2-fold after treatment relative to C1D1 was found, and a pseudocount of 0.5 was applied to clones undetected at baseline. Clones with 0 or 1 copy at C1D1 were defined as singleton clones, while clones with 2 or more copies were defined as non-singleton clones. Clones expanded in unsorted samples were labelled as CD4+, CD8+ or unknown by matching protein sequences in sorted samples from the same patient. Wilcoxon tests on paired samples were used to test changes in diversity from C1D1 to C4D1. Imported from immuneACCESS, the table was reduced by TCRdb to in-frame sequences with V and J called. These copies leave out some clones; in studies compared against another copy, an unresolved V gene accounts for under half, and the cause of the remainder is not known. That table is the source of V, J and clone size, and D and trimming were worked out from the DNA. The sample table shows 9,500 to 10,000 clones, and around 72% are seen once. In total, the top ten clones hold less than 6% of the sample.

Reading from cysteine to phenylalanine, the CDR3 counts 12 amino acids. Kept here is only the CDR3 DNA, which spans 36 bases and is read in frame from base 1. V loses 1 base, J loses 6 bases, and the germline ends lie 5 bases apart. CDR1 and CDR2 are drawn from the germline V gene: SGHTA, FQGNSA. The entry originates in a study of PD-1 blockade in classical Hodgkin lymphoma (dated by TCRdb to 2019 to 2021). General notes on the study: Nivolumab dosing was 3 mg/kg intravenously every 2 weeks, continuing until either disease progression or unacceptable toxicity. The study used TCR beta sequencing and CyTOF to define a peripheral blood immune signature of response to PD-1 blockade in classical Hodgkin lymphoma.

In the paper's terms, the time point label means: cycle 4 day 1 (C4D1), after about 6 weeks of nivolumab. Relapse after autologous stem cell transplantation had occurred in all trial patients, and cohorts A, B and C were distinguished by prior brentuximab vedotin exposure. Magnetic negative selection with a Miltenyi CD4+ T cell isolation kit was used to purify CD4+ T cells from thawed PBMCs. The trial cohort comprised 56 patients with relapsed/refractory classical Hodgkin lymphoma whose best overall responses were complete response, partial response or progressive disease. Trial patients were treated with single-agent nivolumab in the multi-cohort phase II CheckMate 205 trial. Best overall response was determined by an independent review committee according to the 2007 International Working Group response criteria. Trial PBMCs were collected immediately before nivolumab initiation (C1D1) and during therapy at cycle 2 day 1 and cycle 4 day 1. Peripheral blood was collected in 8 mL Vacutainer Cell Preparation Tubes, from which PBMCs were isolated by centrifugation and then cryopreserved. Purified CD4+ and CD8+ fractions were prepared only for cases with an additional available PBMC sample. On LS columns in a quadroMACS separator, the magnetically labelled cells were depleted, and the flow-through was collected as the purified fraction.

Points the paper makes about the study in general: Lower diversity was seen in patients whose nivolumab began less than 1 year after ASCT, and these patients were left out of later analyses so that immune reconstitution would not confound the results. Trial patients with a complete response had baseline diversity similar to that of newly diagnosed patients, while partial responders and progressors had significantly lower diversity. Baseline TCR diversity was reported to be lower in newly diagnosed patients than in healthy donors, and even lower in relapsed/refractory patients. The study was restricted to a single clinical trial cohort, and the causes of repertoire differences, possibly disease activity or prior therapy, were left undefined. A significant rise by C4D1 was seen in CD4+ but not CD8+ TCR diversity (p=0.0027 vs p=0.16), with the rise being most apparent in complete responders (p=0.02).

This sequence originates from a human donor with classical Hodgkin lymphoma. The receptor chain draws on TRBV7-2 and TRBJ2-3, with the D gene too uncertain to name. The sample consisted of CD4+ T cells from blood, taken before the fourth cycle of nivolumab. The CDR3 has the sequence CASSLGADTQYF. The sequenced DNA is TGTGCCAGCAGCTTAGGAGCGGATACGCAGTATTTT.